The rows below give T cell receptor beta chains drawn from one sample of a study of blood T cell repertoires in COVID-19. Clones were sequenced by immunoSEQ multiplex PCR, and TCRdb holds only the in-frame ones, with some missing. The sample holds around 100,000 clones, less than 85% seen once. Material for sequencing was peripheral blood. All receptors derive from a human donor in a cohort sampled during active COVID-19. Each CDR3 is given without its conserved first and last residue.

j_gene	v_gene	CDR3aa
TRBJ2-5	TRBV27	ASSLLTGGETQY
TRBJ2-7	TRBV7-6	ASSLAGGLYTDEQY
TRBJ2-3	TRBV9	ASNVGGGGGQVTQY
TRBJ1-1	TRBV6-2/TRBV6-3	ASSYPRQGSLGTEAF
TRBJ2-5	TRBV3-1/TRBV3-2	ASSQDLAGGLQETQY
TRBJ1-4	TRBV3-1/TRBV3-2	ASSDNWEGNEKLF
TRBJ2-7	TRBV15	ATRDSSYEQY
TRBJ2-5	TRBV5-1	ASSPRGLSQETQY
TRBJ1-2	TRBV5-8	ASSPMGQESYGYT
TRBJ2-5	TRBV2	ASDIAGEGTQY
TRBJ1-1	TRBV5-1	ASSLVGQGKTEAF
TRBJ1-6	TRBV13	ASSSPGGSYNSPLH
TRBJ1-5	TRBV12-5	ASGPGQGGYSNQPQH
TRBJ2-3	TRBV5-1	ASSPVGLALTDTQY
TRBJ2-2	TRBV5-1	ASSTEANTGELF
TRBJ2-6	TRBV18	ASSQGTGDSGANVLT
TRBJ1-6	TRBV7-2	ASGEQGGNSPLH
TRBJ1-2	TRBV15	ATSSPLGQGKHYGYT
TRBJ1-2	TRBV19	ASSAGQGVYGYT
TRBJ1-1	TRBV10-3	AISAYPGQGTSGDTEAF
TRBJ2-2	TRBV7-9	ASSLQGAGTGELF
TRBJ1-2	TRBV25-1	ASRETGGHGYT
TRBJ2-1	TRBV5-1	ASRSDPSEYNEQF
TRBJ2-7	TRBV5-5	ASSLGQGGYEQY
TRBJ2-3	TRBV9	ASSRLAGGTDTQY
TRBJ1-1	TRBV5-1	ASGLLSAGIGAF
TRBJ1-2	TRBV27	ASSLEGRGDYGYT
TRBJ1-1	TRBV10-3	AISTGPNTEAF
TRBJ2-5	TRBV7-7	ASSSGTGGQETQY
TRBJ1-2	TRBV27	ATREGANLGYT
TRBJ1-1	TRBV5-1	ASSLDRAMNTEAF
TRBJ2-3	TRBV15	ATSSDREGDTDTQY
TRBJ1-2	TRBV6-5	ASSWSGAYGYT
TRBJ2-1	TRBV13	ASSFQAGGLKPEQF
TRBJ2-5	TRBV7-9	ASSYSQGGETQY
TRBJ2-1	TRBV6-2/TRBV6-3	ASSDRLAGVYNEQF
TRBJ2-7	TRBV18	ASSPPGLAGVYEQY
TRBJ2-5	TRBV6-6	ASSYTSGEETQY
TRBJ2-5	TRBV6-2/TRBV6-3	ASSFDRGRETQY
TRBJ2-7	TRBV7-2	ASSLGQGRHEQY
TRBJ1-4	TRBV7-9	ASSSWDRGRTNEKLF
TRBJ1-1	TRBV5-1	ASSLPGQVAF
TRBJ1-1	TRBV6-5	ASSYTSSGDTEAF
TRBJ2-2	TRBV7-2	ASSPSQLAQTGELF
TRBJ2-2	TRBV24-1	ATSERLGSGTGGSGELF
TRBJ1-6	TRBV2	ASSPPEPSLH
TRBJ1-2	TRBV12-5	ASGLVPSNPFGYT
TRBJ2-7	TRBV11-2	ASSAGGLQEQY